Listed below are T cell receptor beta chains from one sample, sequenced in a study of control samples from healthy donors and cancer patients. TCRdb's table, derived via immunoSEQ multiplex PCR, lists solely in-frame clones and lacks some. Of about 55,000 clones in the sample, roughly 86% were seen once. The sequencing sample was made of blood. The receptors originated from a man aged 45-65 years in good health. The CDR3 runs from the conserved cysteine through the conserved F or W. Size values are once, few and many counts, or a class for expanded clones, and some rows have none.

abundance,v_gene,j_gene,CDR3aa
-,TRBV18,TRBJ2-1,CASSPQEDYNEQFF
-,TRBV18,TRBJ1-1,CASSPQQGWGAFF
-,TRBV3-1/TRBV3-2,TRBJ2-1,CASSSPGGGRAREQFF
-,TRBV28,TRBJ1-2,CASRRQALQPFNYGYTF
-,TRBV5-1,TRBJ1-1,CASSLDRVSTEAFF
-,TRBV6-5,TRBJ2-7,CASSPTGGRYEQYF
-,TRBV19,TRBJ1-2,CASKGDTMGYGYTF
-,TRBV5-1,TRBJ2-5,CASSLVWAETQYF
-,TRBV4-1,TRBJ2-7,CASSPGLAYEQYF
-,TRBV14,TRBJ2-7,CASSQEATGTSYEQYF
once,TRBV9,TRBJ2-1,CASSESAGTSGGASRQFF
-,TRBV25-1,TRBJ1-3,CASSDAENSGNTIYF
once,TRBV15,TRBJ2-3,CATSRDSSGATQYF
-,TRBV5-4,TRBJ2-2,CASSTVTSWGGELFF
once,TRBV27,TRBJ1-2,CASSFRGIDYGYTF
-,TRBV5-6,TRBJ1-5,CASSLQGLGNQPQHF
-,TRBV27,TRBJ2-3,CASCRDPGRIDTQYF
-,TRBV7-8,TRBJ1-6,CASSPEMVQNSPLHF
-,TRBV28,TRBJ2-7,CASSLTSGSPSTYEQYF
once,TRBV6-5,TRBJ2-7,CASRPGLAGSYEQYF
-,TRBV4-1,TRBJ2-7,CASSQVVGASSYEQYF
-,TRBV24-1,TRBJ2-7,CATSDSGTVPYEQYF
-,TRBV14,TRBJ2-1,CASTHNQNEQFF
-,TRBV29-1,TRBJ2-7,CSVGSYEQYF